This T cell receptor beta chain comes out of a study of T cells in tumors after PD-1 blockade. Study at large: Excluded were patients with checkpoint blockade, immunosuppressants, or radiotherapy or other anti-cancer therapy within 4 weeks. Blood samples averaged about 110,000 templates (range roughly 22,000-260,000) and roughly 37,000 unique clonotypes.

Germline V gene lookup returns CDR1 SGHTA and CDR2 FQGTGA. Trimming took 5 bases from V and 7 from J, leaving 21 bases between them. The CDR3 has 17 residues. Libraries were prepared by immunoSEQ multiplex PCR; TCRdb keeps only in-frame clonotypes and omits some of them. Here the sample spans about 20,000 clones, over 75% being singletons. This material consisted of PBMCs, taken before anti-PD-1 treatment. This clonotype originated in a human donor with basal cell carcinoma. This rearrangement joins TRBV7-3 to TRBJ1-6; D uncertain. The CDR3 spells CASSHPGVRVMNSPLHF. In nucleotides, the CDR3 is TGTGCCAGCAGCCATCCCGGGGTGAGAGTGATGAATTCACCCCTCCACTTT.